The source of this T cell receptor beta chain is a study of blood T cell repertoires in COVID-19 (dated by TCRdb to 2020 to 2022). Notes on the research overall: Samples from collaborators originated in the United States, Italy and Spain and spanned both the acute and convalescent phases of COVID-19. The material from the prospective study consisted of cDNA or gDNA derived from T cells, B-cell-depleted T cells, or PBMCs. The dataset comprised deeply sampled blood TCRbeta repertoires from subjects exposed to, actively infected with, or recovered from COVID-19. The repertoires were made available in a free public database intended to serve as a resource for research on the immune response to SARS-CoV-2. The samples were drawn from the first 160 participants of the ongoing ImmuneRACE study and from 1,254 subjects provided by 6 global collaborators. The sample metadata nearly always contained a de-identified subject ID, COVID-19 status, age in years and sex. Where available, HLA class I and class II types were obtained from metadata supplied by the sample provider rather than from assay-based typing.

Whole blood was collected in K2EDTA tubes by collaborating institutions according to the institutions' own protocols. For TCRbeta analysis, collaborators shipped samples in one of three forms: frozen whole blood, isolated PBMCs, or DNA extracted from either of those sample types. Study-wide conclusions, independent of this receptor: How much clinical and demographic metadata was included differed by source and by participant, and the metadata was provided uncurated.

TCRbeta CDR3 regions were amplified from genomic DNA by means of the immunoSEQ Assay, a bias-controlled multiplex PCR. In the authors' own workflow: Within the assay, amplification of reference gene primers was used to estimate how many nucleated cells each sample contained. To quantify the absolute abundance of each unique TCRbeta CDR3 rearrangement, sequence reads were collapsed and filtered. For each sample, productive Simpson clonality was calculated as the square root of Simpson's diversity index over productive rearrangements. As stored in TCRdb, this immuneACCESS dataset retains in-frame rearrangements with V and J assigned. A fraction of the clones does not appear; measured against another copy, unresolved V genes explain less than half of the discrepancy, and the remainder lacks a known reason. V, J and clone size are taken as reported in that table, and D and trimming were inferred from the DNA itself. Within this sample are roughly 160,000 clones, with about four fifths of them counted one time only. The leading ten clones occupy roughly a tenth of the sample.

With regard to this clone: Its specific antigen is unknown. Base-call qualities are not available, and no considerably larger clone is one nucleotide away.

The sequenced sample consisted of peripheral blood. This clonotype was obtained from a woman older than 75 with active or convalescent COVID-19.

CDR3 protein: CASSFSENQPQHF. The sequenced DNA is TGTGCCAGCAGCTTTAGCGAAAATCAGCCCCAGCATTTT. The sequence is built from TRBV7-2 and TRBJ1-5, with no confident D gene call. CDR1 SGHTA and CDR2 FQGNSA were looked up in the germline V gene. V and J lose 3 bases and 4 bases, and a span of 7 bases separates them. Counted from cysteine to phenylalanine, this CDR3 has 13 amino acids. Only the CDR3 DNA stays, 39 bases, in frame from base 1.